Sequencing of this TCR beta chain was carried out in a study of T cells in Graves' hyperthyroidism and ophthalmopathy. This clonotype appeared a single time. RNA transcripts served as the template for amplifying TCR beta CDR3 regions. Carried out on the TCR CDR3, a first-round RT-PCR used the HTBI primer set. TCRdb re-analysed the multiplex PCR reads in MiXCR, keeping a single row per CDR3 protein. The sample yields 500,000 to 600,000 distinct CDR3 sequences, about half seen once. Germline values: CDR1 DFQATT, CDR2 SNEGSKA (reference sequence). This CDR3 is 18 amino acids long. V was pared by 6 bases and J by 5 bases, with 28 bases between.

This receptor was identified in a woman aged 18-29 years with Graves' hyperthyroidism. V is TRBV20-1 and J is TRBJ1-4; possibly TRBD1 for D (5 bases). The sample was peripheral blood or thyroid tissue (not recorded which). As DNA, the CDR3 is TGCAGTGCCCCCCTGGGACCAAGGGCTCCGTCCTACAATGAAAAACTGTTTTTT. Its protein is CSAPLGPRAPSYNEKLFF.